This T cell receptor (beta chain) is drawn from a study of blood T cell repertoires in COVID-19. The CDR3 totals 15 residues. The V gene end was trimmed by 8 bases and the J gene end by 4 bases; junction bases not matched to a gene: 11. In germline, CDR1 is SGHTA, CDR2 FQGNSA. Authors' data handling: Amplifying reference gene primers gave estimates of nucleated cell counts. Produced via immunoSEQ multiplex PCR; TCRdb's table is partial and in-frame only. V, J and clone size are those of that table, while D and trimming were read from the DNA. This table has roughly 100,000 clones, roughly 89% appearing once.

The rearrangement joins TRBV7-2 to TRBJ2-5; 9 bases line up with TRBD2. This sequence was found in a woman aged 80 or over with active COVID-19. The sequenced sample consisted of peripheral blood. The CDR3 loop reads CASRPGGRAVETQYF. CDR3 DNA: TGTGCCAGCCGCCCAGGCGGGAGGGCCGTAGAGACCCAGTACTTC.